Each of the 32 T cell receptor beta chains below was sequenced from the same sample in a study of glioma-infiltrating T cells after dendritic cell vaccination. The time point denotes: after dendritic cell vaccination, including at tumor progression/relapse. Method: immunoSEQ multiplex PCR; TCRdb's copy keeps in-frame clones and lacks some. The sample has about 65,000 clones, roughly 86% seen once. Here the sequenced sample was blood, taken after dendritic cell vaccination. These receptors were taken from a human donor with glioblastoma.

The rearrangement links TRBV12-5 to TRBJ2-3; the D gene is possibly TRBD2 (6 bases). The CDR3 has 15 amino acids. CDR1 is LGHNT and CDR2 is FRNRAP in the germline V gene. V lost 3 bases, J lost 4 bases, and 14 bases lay in between. The DNA for the CDR3 is TGTGCTAGTGGTTTAGGGTCGGGAGACGCAGATACGCAGTATTTT. Its translation is CASGLGSGDADTQYF. The full variable domain, its missing parts supplied by reference TRBV12-5 and TRBJ2-3, is DARVTQTPRHKVTEMGQEVTMRCQPILGHNTVFWYRQTMMQGLELLAYFRNRAPLDDSGMPKDRFSAEMPDATLATLKIQPSEPRDSAVYFCASGLGSGDADTQYFGPGTRLTVL.

The chain couples TRBV6-5 to TRBJ2-3; 9 nucleotides align to TRBD1. Germline V CDR1 and CDR2: MNHEY, SVGAGI. The CDR3 loop spans 16 amino acids. V lost 1 base, J lost 9 bases, and 11 bases stayed unmatched. CDR3 sequence: CASSYLPPGQGSTQYF. CDR3 sequence (DNA): TGTGCCAGCAGTTACTTACCCCCGGGACAGGGTTCCACGCAGTATTTT.

The chain couples TRBV2 to TRBJ1-2, with D perhaps matching TRBD1 (5 bases). V gave up 4 bases and J gave up 3 bases, with 18 bases separating them. Germline CDR1 is SNHLY and CDR2 is FYNNEI. The CDR3 length is 16 residues. This chain's CDR3 is CASSVKGRDWDYGYTF. The CDR3 DNA reads TGTGCCAGCAGTGTGAAGGGCAGGGATTGGGACTATGGCTACACCTTC.

This clone was seen a few times. The rearrangement joins TRBV6-5 to TRBJ2-7; 7 bases align to TRBD2. Germline assignment: CDR1 MNHEY and CDR2 SVGAGI. V gave up 6 bases and J gave up 2 bases; unmatched junction bases: 10. CDR3 size: 15 residues. The CDR3 spells CASSQGAGDPYEQYF. CDR3 nucleotide sequence: TGTGCCAGCAGCCAAGGGGCGGGGGACCCCTACGAGCAGTACTTC.

This clone was detected once. The rearrangement links TRBV7-2 to TRBJ2-5, with TRBD1 matching over 7 bases. Germline V gene sequence: CDR1 SGHTA, CDR2 FQGNSA. This CDR3 has 13 residues. J lost 3 bases, V lost 6 bases, and 4 bases had no gene match. CDR3 residues: CASRLDREETQYF. DNA of the CDR3: TGTGCCAGCAGACTAGACAGGGAAGAGACCCAGTACTTC.

V gene TRBV6-5 combines with J gene TRBJ1-1, with 8 bases matching TRBD1. CDR3 length: 15 residues. The trim removed 7 bases at V and 0 bases at J, leaving 7 bases unmatched. In germline, CDR1 is MNHEY, CDR2 SVGAGI. The chain's CDR3 is CASTPGGRMNTEAFF. The CDR3 DNA reads TGTGCCAGCACTCCAGGGGGCAGGATGAACACTGAAGCTTTCTTT.

The sample holds one count of this clone. The chain carries TRBV15 and TRBJ1-6; 10 bases are a match to TRBD1. The CDR3 consists of 17 residues. The germline V gene has CDR1 LNHNV and CDR2 YYDKDF (reference sequence). V was clipped by 1 base and J by 6 bases; unmatched bases: 6. The CDR3: CATSRGPDRGLNSPLHF. The CDR3 DNA is TGTGCCACCAGCAGAGGACCCGACAGGGGGCTTAATTCACCCCTCCACTTT.

CDR3 in DNA: TGTGCCAGCAGCCCGATACAGGGATACACAGATACGCAGTATTTT. It translates to CASSPIQGYTDTQYF. The rearrangement links TRBV6-6 to TRBJ2-3; a possible D gene is TRBD1 (6 bases). V was pared by 6 bases and J by 2 bases, with 15 bases between. Germline assignment: CDR1 MNHNY and CDR2 SVGAGI (reference sequence). CDR3 length equals 15 residues.

The chain combines TRBV4-3 with TRBJ2-1; 9 nucleotides agree with TRBD2. V shed 3 bases, J shed 11 bases, and the junction held 11 bases outside the gene matches. Germline values: CDR1 LGHNA, CDR2 YSLEER. This CDR3 has 15 amino acids. The CDR3 DNA is TGCGCCAGCAGCCAGGGACTAGCCGCCGGGGGGAAGCAGTTCTTC. It codes for CASSQGLAAGGKQFF.

On this clone: Other DNA sequences in the same sample also yield this CDR3. The chain combines TRBV19 with TRBJ1-6; a possible D gene is TRBD1 (6 bases). The CDR3 consists of 13 residues. Trimming cost V 9 bases and J 6 bases, with 12 bases left between them. CDR1 and CDR2 from the germline V gene are LNHDA and SQIVND (reference sequence). The CDR3 is CASRDTGNSPLHF. CDR3 in DNA: TGTGCCAGCCGGGACACCGGTAATTCACCCCTCCACTTT.

The V gene is TRBV6-1, the J gene TRBJ2-4; tentative D call: TRBD1 (5 bases). The CDR3 has 14 residues. Germline V gives CDR1 MNHNS, CDR2 SASEGT. V lost 11 bases and J lost 8, with 22 bases in between. CDR3 DNA: TGTGCCTGCCTAGGGCGTCAGGGCGCCGACATTCAGTACTTC. Encoded protein: CACLGRQGADIQYF.

This clone came up once. V is TRBV6-1 and J is TRBJ2-7, with D possibly TRBD2 on 5 matching bases. CDR1 is MNHNS and CDR2 is SASEGT in the germline V gene. CDR3 length: 12 residues. V lost 7 bases, J lost 7 bases, and 14 bases lay in between. This CDR3 is CASNYNTGEQYF. The DNA of the CDR3 is TGTGCCAGCAATTATAACACGGGGGAGCAGTACTTC.

This chain links TRBV27 with TRBJ2-5; D gene unclear. CDR1 is MNHEY, CDR2 SMNVEV, per germline (reference sequence). V was pared by 3 bases and J by 3 bases, with 8 bases between. The CDR3 contains 13 residues. The CDR3 reads CASSFLQEETQYF. For the CDR3, the DNA is TGTGCCAGCAGTTTTTTACAAGAAGAGACCCAGTACTTC.

CDR3 nucleotide sequence: TGTGCCAGCAGCTCCGGGTCTCGTGAAGCTTTCTTT. The encoded protein is CASSSGSREAFF. This chain joins TRBV9 and TRBJ1-1; no reliable D call. CDR1 and CDR2 from the germline V gene are SGDLS and YYNGEE. The V gene lost 4 bases and the J gene lost 7 bases, with 11 bases spanning the gap. This CDR3 region has 12 residues.

V and J are TRBV6-5 and TRBJ2-7; 9 nucleotides line up with TRBD1. The CDR3 has 13 residues. Germline V gives CDR1 MNHEY, CDR2 SVGAGI. V shed 5 bases, J shed 8 bases, and the junction held 7 bases outside the gene matches. DNA of the CDR3: TGTGCCAGCAGTGCCCCCGGGACAGGGAAGCAGTACTTC. As protein: CASSAPGTGKQYF.

This clone was detected a few times. The CDR3, as DNA: TGTGCCAGCAGCTTGGGAGCGGGCCCCGTGGCTTTCTTT. This gives the protein CASSLGAGPVAFF. The chain joins TRBV5-4 to TRBJ1-1; no clear D gene. This CDR3 contains 13 residues. Germline lookup yields CDR1 SGHNT and CDR2 YYREEE (reference sequence). V was shortened by 0 bases and J by 11 bases, with 14 bases between the two germline ends.

The genes are TRBV11-3 and TRBJ2-7; the D gene is possibly TRBD2 (6 bases). Trimming left V 5 bases short and J 6 bases short, with 17 bases between. Germline V lookup: CDR1 SGHNT, CDR2 YENEEA. The CDR3 consists of 14 residues. This CDR3 reads CASSPSPGLPEQYF. As DNA, the CDR3 is TGTGCCAGCAGCCCGTCCCCGGGACTGCCCGAGCAGTACTTC.

The chain uses TRBV18 and TRBJ1-1, with D tentatively TRBD1 (6 bases). Deletions cut 4 bases from V and 6 bases from J, with 12 bases between. Germline V gene lookup returns CDR1 KGHSH and CDR2 LQKENI. CDR3 size: 13 residues. In nucleotides, the CDR3 is TGTGCCAGCTCACATAGACAGGACCCTGAAGCTTTCTTT. Residues: CASSHRQDPEAFF.

CDR3 sequence reads: CASSQVVRGYEQYF. The CDR3 nucleotides are TGCGCCAGCAGCCAAGTAGTTAGAGGTTACGAGCAGTACTTC. The chain links TRBV4-3 to TRBJ2-7; D remains unclear. V was pared by 1 base and J by 4 bases, with 11 bases between. This CDR3 has 14 residues. Germline V gene sequence: CDR1 LGHNA, CDR2 YSLEER.

This sequence joins TRBV19 and TRBJ2-2; 9 nucleotides align to TRBD1. From germline, CDR1 is LNHDA and CDR2 SQIVND (reference sequence). The CDR3 totals 16 residues. J was trimmed by 3 bases and V by 4 bases; bases with no gene match: 6. The CDR3 sequence: CASSTYRGQDTGELFF. The DNA of the CDR3 is TGTGCCAGTAGTACCTACAGGGGGCAAGACACCGGGGAGCTGTTTTTT.

The rearrangement joins TRBV5-6 to TRBJ2-2; 14 nucleotides line up with TRBD2. The CDR3 loop spans 17 amino acids. In germline, CDR1 is SGHDT, CDR2 YYEEEE. Losses at the gene ends were 4 bases for V and 5 bases for J; bases not matched to a gene: 7. CDR3 DNA sequence: TGTGCCAGCAGCCCGGGACTAGCGGGAGTTTATACCGGGGAGCTGTTTTTT. As protein: CASSPGLAGVYTGELFF. Supplemented by reference TRBV5-6 and TRBJ2-2, the full variable domain reads DAGVTQSPTHLIKTRGQQVTLRCSPKSGHDTVSWYQQALGQGPQFIFQYYEEEERQRGNFPDRFSGHQFPNYSSELNVNALLLGDSALYLCASSPGLAGVYTGELFFGEGSRLTVL.

This chain connects TRBV5-5 to TRBJ2-1, with 10 bases lining up with TRBD2. Germline values: CDR1 SGHKS, CDR2 YYEKEE (reference sequence). The CDR3 extends over 16 amino acids. V gave up 3 bases and J gave up 9 bases; unmatched junction bases: 12. CDR3 bases: TGTGCCAGCAGCTCTAGCGGGGGACCCAGATACGGTGAGCAGTTCTTC. It encodes CASSSSGGPRYGEQFF.

This clone was recorded once. V gene TRBV18 combines with J gene TRBJ2-7, with 8 bases identical to TRBD1. The ends lost 3 bases at V and 6 bases at J; junction bases unmatched: 10. The CDR3 contains 15 residues. Germline V gene sequence: CDR1 KGHSH, CDR2 LQKENI. The CDR3 sequence is CASSPVGQGLREQYF. The CDR3 DNA reads as TGTGCCAGCTCACCGGTCGGACAGGGATTGCGCGAGCAGTACTTC.

This chain links TRBV7-2 with TRBJ2-1; D might be TRBD2 (7 bases). The germline V and J ends were trimmed by 2 bases and 0 bases, with 14 bases remaining between them. Germline lookup yields CDR1 SGHTA and CDR2 FQGNSA. CDR3 length equals 17 residues. The CDR3 DNA reads as TGTGCCAGCAGCTTAAATCCGGGGGGCTCCTCCTACAATGAGCAGTTCTTC. It is translated as CASSLNPGGSSYNEQFF.

J is TRBJ1-2 and V is TRBV4-3; TRBD1 is a possible D gene (5 bases). The CDR3 is made up of 13 amino acids. CDR1 and CDR2 (germline): LGHNA, YSLEER. Trimming stripped 4 bases from V and 9 bases from J, with 15 bases between. The CDR3, as DNA: TGCGCCAGCAGCCGGGGGGAGGGGTCCCGCTACACCTTC. Translating gives CASSRGEGSRYTF.

V gene TRBV11-3 combines with J gene TRBJ2-1; 13 positions match TRBD2. The junction had 5 bases not matched to a gene; V was cut back by 5 bases and J by 4 bases. Germline CDR1 and CDR2: SGHNT and YENEEA. This CDR3 has 16 amino acids. CDR3 in amino acids: CASSTRTSGSYNEQFF. The DNA for the CDR3 is TGTGCCAGCAGCACCCGGACTAGCGGGAGTTACAATGAGCAGTTCTTC. The full variable domain, completed using reference TRBV11-3 and TRBJ2-1, is EAGVVQSPRYKIIEKKQPVAFWCNPISGHNTLYWYLQNLGQGPELLIRYENEEAVDDSQLPKDRFSAERLKGVDSTLKIQPAELGDSAVYLCASSTRTSGSYNEQFFGPGTRLTVL.

CDR3 residues: CASSKLTDTQYF. Here the CDR3 DNA reads TGCGCCAGCAGCAAACTCACAGATACGCAGTATTTT. The chain employs TRBV5-1 and TRBJ2-3; D remains ambiguous. Germline values: CDR1 SGHRS, CDR2 YFSETQ. Trimming removed 4 bases at V and 2 bases at J, with 5 bases between. There are 12 residues in the CDR3.

This chain links TRBV9 with TRBJ2-4; D possibly corresponds to TRBD1 (6 bases). The CDR3 sequence is 15 residues long. Germline lookup yields CDR1 SGDLS and CDR2 YYNGEE. Between the trimmed V and J ends, which lost 2 bases and 1 base, there was a span of 10 bases. The CDR3 region is CASSVRGTAKNIQYF. CDR3 coding DNA: TGTGCCAGCAGCGTCAGGGGCACGGCCAAAAACATTCAGTACTTC.

With regard to this clone: Other nucleotide sequences from this sample produce the same CDR3. The chain joins TRBV11-2 to TRBJ1-2; no clear D. This CDR3 region has 12 residues. V lost 5 bases and J 5 bases, leaving 9 bases between the germline ends. From germline, CDR1 is SGHAT and CDR2 FQNNGV. Here the CDR3 DNA reads TGTGCCAGCAGCCCCCCGGGGTATGGCTACACCTTC. Encoded protein: CASSPPGYGYTF.

The V call is TRBV5-1, the J call TRBJ2-5; 9 nucleotides align to TRBD1. The V gene end was trimmed by 3 bases and the J gene end by 2 bases; junction bases not matched to a gene: 5. The CDR3 is 15 amino acids. Per the germline V gene, CDR1 is SGHRS and CDR2 is YFSETQ. The CDR3 sequence is CASSSQGARQETQYF. The DNA for the CDR3 is TGCGCCAGCAGCTCACAGGGGGCTCGTCAAGAGACCCAGTACTTC.

This clone was seen just once. The chain links TRBV7-2 to TRBJ2-7; TRBD2 matches at 8 bases. In germline, CDR1 is SGHTA, CDR2 FQGNSA. The CDR3 runs to 15 residues. The V and J ends lost 6 bases and 0 bases, in that order; junction bases with no gene match: 7. The CDR3 sequence: CASSYSGASSYEQYF. CDR3 bases: TGTGCCAGCAGTTATAGCGGGGCGAGCTCCTACGAGCAGTACTTC.

Only one count was recorded for this clone. This sequence joins TRBV27 and TRBJ2-1; D gene unclear. The germline gives CDR1 MNHEY, CDR2 SMNVEV (reference sequence). V was cut by 7 bases and J by 0 bases, with 19 bases left in between. The CDR3 has 17 residues. The CDR3: CASTITRLPSSYNEQFF. Written as DNA, the CDR3 is TGTGCCAGCACCATAACTCGACTTCCCAGCTCCTACAATGAGCAGTTCTTC.